These 30 T cell receptor beta chains share one sample of origin, sequenced in a study of graft-versus-host responses after intestinal transplantation. For these receptors, no antigen is known. Repertoires were generated with immunoSEQ multiplex PCR, while TCRdb's copy carries only in-frame clones and drops some. The profile shows some 120,000 clones, less than 95% of them singletons. The source material was unstimulated CD4+ T cells sorted from spleen or lymph node cells, sampled before intestinal transplant. These receptor sequences come from a human donor who received an intestinal transplant.

The chain recombines TRBV19 with TRBJ2-1; TRBD2 agrees at 7 bases. V gave up 2 bases and J gave up 9 bases; unmatched junction bases: 13. In germline, CDR1 is LNHDA, CDR2 SQIVND (reference sequence). The CDR3 runs to 16 residues. Here the CDR3 reads CASSILGGGVLGEQFF. The DNA for the CDR3 is TGTGCCAGTAGTATATTAGGTGGGGGGGTACTTGGTGAGCAGTTCTTC.

The rearrangement links TRBV6-1 to TRBJ1-2; 10 bases line up with TRBD1. Germline loops: CDR1 MNHNS, CDR2 SASEGT. The CDR3 is made up of 14 amino acids. V shed 6 bases and J 6 bases; nucleotides not matched to a gene: 7. CDR3 region: CASRRDRGFDGYTF. For the CDR3, the DNA is TGTGCCAGCAGACGGGACAGGGGCTTTGATGGCTACACCTTC.

This chain uses TRBV7-2 with TRBJ2-2, with 8 bases fitting TRBD1. The junction had 9 bases not matched to a gene; V was cut back by 4 bases and J by 5 bases. The CDR3 is made up of 16 amino acids. Germline loops: CDR1 SGHTA, CDR2 FQGNSA. The CDR3 is CASSSGRTGRTGELFF. The CDR3 DNA reads as TGTGCCAGCAGCTCAGGGCGGACAGGGCGAACCGGGGAGCTGTTTTTT.

V gene TRBV4-3 combines with J gene TRBJ2-1; maybe TRBD2 (6 bases). The CDR3 has 15 residues. CDR1 and CDR2 from the germline V gene are LGHNA and YSLEER. The germline V and J ends were trimmed by 2 bases and 2 bases, with 10 bases remaining between them. The CDR3 is CASSQYGGAYNEQFF. The CDR3 DNA reads TGCGCCAGCAGCCAATACGGAGGGGCCTACAATGAGCAGTTCTTC.

The V call is TRBV28, the J call TRBJ1-2, with TRBD1 identical over 8 bases. J was trimmed by 4 bases and V by 2 bases; bases with no gene match: 12. The CDR3 consists of 17 residues. Germline V CDR1 and CDR2: MDHEN, SYDVKM. The CDR3 nucleotides are TGTGCCAGCAGTTTAGGACAGGGAGACTGGAGGGGCTATGGCTACACCTTC. It specifies CASSLGQGDWRGYGYTF.

CDR3 protein: CASSSPGAEAFF. The DNA of the CDR3 is TGTGCCAGCAGTTCGCCAGGGGCGGAAGCTTTCTTT. The chain has TRBV28 and TRBJ1-1; D is perhaps TRBD1 (6 bases). The CDR3 length is 12 residues. V lost 4 bases, J lost 8 bases, and 11 bases lay in between. Germline loops: CDR1 MDHEN, CDR2 SYDVKM.

The V call is TRBV5-4, the J call TRBJ2-1, with D perhaps matching TRBD2 (5 bases). Germline V gene sequence: CDR1 SGHNT, CDR2 YYREEE (reference sequence). This CDR3 is built from 15 residues. V lost 1 base to trimming and J lost 0 bases, with 8 bases between them. CDR3 protein: CASSLSSPSYNEQFF. For the CDR3, the DNA is TGTGCCAGCAGCTTGTCTAGCCCCTCCTACAATGAGCAGTTCTTC.

A word on this clone: This CDR3 is also generated by other DNA sequences in the sample. This sequence joins TRBV28 and TRBJ1-4; 7 bases map to TRBD1. The CDR3 runs 17 residues. CDR1 and CDR2 from the germline V gene are MDHEN and SYDVKM. Trimming took 3 bases from V and 0 from J; bases not matched to a gene: 7. CDR3 sequence (DNA): TGTGCCAGCAGTTTGCGGGGACAGAAGGCAACTAATGAAAAACTGTTTTTT. Translated: CASSLRGQKATNEKLFF.

The chain joins TRBV5-1 to TRBJ2-1; the match to TRBD1 covers 9 bases. Germline V gives CDR1 SGHRS, CDR2 YFSETQ. V was clipped by 7 bases and J by 3 bases; unmatched bases: 8. The CDR3 spans 15 residues. CDR3 in amino acids: CASRYRDRVYNEQFF. The DNA for the CDR3 is TGCGCCAGCCGTTACCGGGACAGGGTCTACAATGAGCAGTTCTTC.

The gene calls are TRBV5-1 and TRBJ2-1; D is possibly TRBD1 (7 bases). CDR1 and CDR2 (germline): SGHRS, YFSETQ. With 4 bases removed from V and 6 bases from J, the gap between germline ends came to 17 bases. The CDR3 consists of 15 residues. CDR3 amino acids: CASSHRTGGGNEQFF. The CDR3 nucleotides are TGCGCCAGCAGCCACAGGACAGGAGGGGGCAATGAGCAGTTCTTC.

On this clone itself: This same CDR3 is encoded by further DNA sequences in the sample. The J gene is TRBJ2-5, the V gene TRBV15; 7 nucleotides match TRBD1. Looked up from germline, CDR1 is LNHNV and CDR2 is YYDKDF (reference sequence). V lost 0 bases and J lost 2; bases outside the gene matches: 0. The CDR3 runs to 14 residues. Here the CDR3 DNA reads TGTGCCACCAGCAGAGACAGGGGGCAAGAGACCCAGTACTTC. Amino acids: CATSRDRGQETQYF.

CDR3 sequence reads: CASSYTDRVNEQYF. CDR3 coding DNA: TGTGCCAGCAGTTACACCGACAGGGTCAACGAGCAGTACTTC. This chain links TRBV6-5 with TRBJ2-7; 7 bases agree with TRBD1. Germline CDR1 and CDR2: MNHEY and SVGAGI. CDR3 length: 14 amino acids. The trim removed 2 bases at V and 5 bases at J, leaving 6 bases unmatched.

The rearrangement joins TRBV21-1 to TRBJ1-5; TRBD1, as called in the table, went unchecked against the DNA. TRBV21-1 is noted as a pseudogene. The CDR3 has 19 residues. Here the CDR3 reads CASSKVGAGGGASDQPQHF. The CDR3 region has the DNA TGTGCCAGCAGCAAAGTAGGGGCAGGGGGTGGAGCAAGCGATCAGCCCCAGCATTTT.

The chain couples TRBV5-5 to TRBJ2-7; maybe TRBD1 (5 bases). This CDR3 comprises 16 residues. CDR1 is SGHKS and CDR2 is YYEKEE in the germline V gene (reference sequence). V lost 0 bases and J 1 base, leaving 14 bases between the germline ends. For the CDR3, the DNA is TGTGCCAGCAGCTTGGAGTCAGGGTCCGTGTCCTACGAGCAGTACTTC. It translates to CASSLESGSVSYEQYF. Full variable domain (rest looked up from reference TRBV5-5 and TRBJ2-7): DAGVTQSPTHLIKTRGQQVTLRCSPISGHKSVSWYQQVLGQGPQFIFQYYEKEERGRGNFPDRFSARQFPNYSSELNVNALLLGDSALYLCASSLESGSVSYEQYFGPGTRLTVT.

The genes are TRBV6-5 and TRBJ1-2; 7 bases match TRBD1. The junction had 10 bases not matched to a gene; V was cut back by 5 bases and J by 4 bases. CDR1 is MNHEY and CDR2 is SVGAGI in the germline V gene. This CDR3 is built from 15 residues. The CDR3 here is CASSRGTDSTYGYTF. In DNA form, the CDR3 reads TGTGCCAGCAGTAGGGGGACAGATTCGACCTATGGCTACACCTTC.

This chain links TRBV2 with TRBJ2-2, with 9 bases identical to TRBD1. Trimming cost V 11 bases and J 7 bases; bases outside gene matches: 11. The CDR3 has 14 residues. From germline, CDR1 is SNHLY and CDR2 FYNNEI. The CDR3 region is CAVAQQGASGELFF. The DNA for the CDR3 is TGTGCCGTAGCCCAACAGGGGGCAAGCGGGGAGCTGTTTTTT. Full variable domain (rest looked up from reference TRBV2 and TRBJ2-2): EPEVTQTPSHQVTQMGQEVILRCVPISNHLYFYWYRQILGQKVEFLVSFYNNEISEKSEIFDDQFSVERPDGSNFTLKIRSTKLEDSAMYFCAVAQQGASGELFFGEGSRLTVL.

This clone is a singleton in its sample. J is TRBJ2-7 and V is TRBV30, with a possible D match to TRBD2 (6 bases). V shed 2 bases and J shed 6 bases, with 14 bases lying between them. CDR3 size: 13 residues. Germline V gene lookup returns CDR1 GTSNPN and CDR2 SVGIG (reference sequence). This chain's CDR3 is CAWSFSLGGEQYF. As DNA, the CDR3 is TGTGCCTGGAGTTTCTCATTGGGGGGCGAGCAGTACTTC.

This clone has just one count. The genes are TRBV5-1 and TRBJ2-5, with D possibly TRBD2 on 5 matching bases. Trimming removed 4 bases from V and 9 bases from J, with 22 bases in between. Germline V gene sequence: CDR1 SGHRS, CDR2 YFSETQ. The CDR3 is 15 residues long. This chain's CDR3 is CASSRESRGVGAQYF. Written as DNA, the CDR3 is TGCGCCAGCAGCCGTGAATCCCGAGGCGTCGGGGCCCAGTACTTC.

The V call is TRBV7-9, the J call TRBJ2-7; 9 positions match TRBD2. This CDR3 comprises 16 residues. V was clipped by 1 base and J by 4 bases; unmatched bases: 8. CDR1 is SEHNR, CDR2 FQNEAQ, per germline (reference sequence). For the CDR3, the DNA is TGTGCCAGCAGCTTAGTATCGGCACTAGCGGGTTACGAGCAGTACTTC. This codes for CASSLVSALAGYEQYF.

J is TRBJ2-4 and V is TRBV14; D unresolved. With 8 bases removed from V and 0 bases from J, the gap between germline ends came to 17 bases. The CDR3 length is 16 residues. Germline loops: CDR1 SGHDN, CDR2 FVKESK. The CDR3 coding sequence is TGTGCCAGCTCCCAACGGAGTCCTTTAGCCAAAAACATTCAGTACTTC. Encoded protein: CASSQRSPLAKNIQYF.

J is TRBJ2-3 and V is TRBV9; 7 nucleotides line up with TRBD2. J lost 4 bases, V lost 6 bases, and 17 bases had no gene match. The CDR3 extends over 17 amino acids. CDR1 is SGDLS and CDR2 is YYNGEE in the germline V gene. In nucleotides, the CDR3 is TGTGCCAGCACCACTAGTGTCGGCGGGAGTGGCCCAGATACGCAGTATTTT. Protein product: CASTTSVGGSGPDTQYF.

This rearrangement joins TRBV7-2 to TRBJ2-1, with TRBD2 matching over 10 bases. There are 18 residues in the CDR3. Germline CDR1 reads SGHTA; CDR2 reads FQGNSA. V was clipped by 3 bases and J by 2 bases; unmatched bases: 10. CDR3 bases: TGTGCCAGCAGCTTGAATTGGCGAGCGGGGGGGCCCTACAATGAGCAGTTCTTC. This translates into CASSLNWRAGGPYNEQFF.

This rearrangement joins TRBV4-2 to TRBJ2-3, with TRBD2 matching 7 bases. The CDR3 consists of 17 residues. Germline CDR1 and CDR2: LGHNA and YNFKEQ. The V gene end was trimmed by 4 bases and the J gene end by 0 bases; junction bases not matched to a gene: 10. CDR3 nucleotides: TGTGCCAGCAGCCCTCGGGAGGCGAAGTCTAGCACAGATACGCAGTATTTT. Its protein product is CASSPREAKSSTDTQYF.

The sample holds one count of this clone. V usage is TRBV9 and J usage is TRBJ2-3; a possible D gene is TRBD2 (7 bases). The CDR3 runs to 16 residues. V was trimmed by 2 bases and J by 1 base, leaving 14 bases between them. Germline V gene data show CDR1 as SGDLS and CDR2 as YYNGEE. The CDR3 is CASSVLGGLGTDTQYF. CDR3 coding DNA: TGTGCCAGCAGCGTCCTGGGGGGGCTGGGCACAGATACGCAGTATTTT.

The chain employs TRBV23-1 and TRBJ2-3, with 9 bases aligning to TRBD2. TRBV23-1 is an ORF, and what it does is uncertain. The ends lost 0 bases at V and 1 base at J; junction bases unmatched: 5. The CDR3 spans 17 residues. The CDR3 loop is CASSQSRLAGCTDTQYF. In nucleotides, the CDR3 is TGCGCCAGCAGTCAATCGAGGCTAGCGGGGTGCACAGATACGCAGTATTTT.

Note on this clone: One end of the junction does not line up with germline, which may come from a read error. The gene calls are TRBV6-5 and TRBJ2-2; 11 bases line up with TRBD1. From germline, CDR1 is MNHEY and CDR2 SVGAGI. The CDR3 runs 15 residues. CDR3 DNA sequence: TGTGCCATTTCCCGGGACAGGGGGAACGCCGGGGAGCTGTTTTTT. It specifies CAISRDRGNAGELFF.

The CDR3 sequence: CASSPIVGAVHEEQYF. The CDR3, as DNA: TGCGCCAGCAGCCCGATAGTAGGGGCAGTTCATGAGGAGCAGTACTTC. This chain joins TRBV5-1 and TRBJ2-7, with D tentatively TRBD1 (5 bases). V was clipped by 4 bases and J by 7 bases, with 24 bases between them. Germline lookup yields CDR1 SGHRS and CDR2 YFSETQ. CDR3 length equals 16 residues.

The chain joins TRBV28 to TRBJ2-5, with D possibly matching TRBD1 (6 bases). CDR1 and CDR2 from the germline V gene are MDHEN and SYDVKM. V lost 8 bases and J lost 5, with 15 bases in between. The CDR3 extends over 13 amino acids. CDR3 bases: TGTGCCAGCCGCCCAAGGGGGTTGGAGACCCAGTACTTC. Translating gives CASRPRGLETQYF.

The chain carries TRBV6-5 and TRBJ1-1; 9 bases map to TRBD1. CDR3 size: 15 residues. Trimming at V came to 8 bases and at J to 9 bases, leaving 16 bases not matched to a gene. Germline V gives CDR1 MNHEY, CDR2 SVGAGI. This chain's CDR3 is CASGRGQGKVKQAFF. CDR3 DNA: TGTGCCAGCGGCCGGGGACAGGGAAAAGTAAAACAAGCTTTCTTT.

This clone was recorded a few times. The chain uses TRBV30 and TRBJ1-6; D gene ambiguous. Germline CDR1 reads GTSNPN; CDR2 reads SVGIG (reference sequence). CDR3 length: 15 amino acids. Trimming shortened V by 0 bases and J by 8 bases, and 14 bases separated the two germline ends. CDR3 residues: CAWSVLWAPDSPLHF. CDR3 sequence (DNA): TGTGCCTGGAGTGTACTCTGGGCCCCGGATTCACCCCTCCACTTT.